These 8 T cell receptor beta chains were all obtained from the same sample, sequenced in a study of control samples from healthy donors and cancer patients. Only in-frame clones appear in the TCRdb table, and some are missing; sequencing was by immunoSEQ multiplex PCR. The sample has 100,000 to 150,000 clones, about 91% seen once. The sequencing input was blood. All receptors derive from a man between 18 and 29 years old in good health.

The V gene is TRBV19, the J gene TRBJ1-5, with D possibly being TRBD1 (5 bases). From germline, CDR1 is LNHDA and CDR2 SQIVND (reference sequence). V shed 3 bases and J shed 6 bases, with 12 bases lying between them. This CDR3 has 14 residues. The CDR3 region has the DNA TGTGCCAGTAGTATTTTGGCAGGGACTCAGCCCCAGCATTTT. This sequence encodes CASSILAGTQPQHF. Complete variable domain (other parts from reference TRBV19 and TRBJ1-5): DGGITQSPKYLFRKEGQNVTLSCEQNLNHDAMYWYRQDPGQGLRLIYYSQIVNDFQKGDIAEGYSVSREKKESFPLTVTSAQKNPTAFYLCASSILAGTQPQHFGDGTRLSIL.

CDR3 amino acids: CASSEQQQGEQYF. CDR3 DNA sequence: TGCGCCAGCAGTGAGCAGCAACAGGGCGAGCAGTACTTC. V gene TRBV10-1 combines with J gene TRBJ2-7, with D possibly being TRBD1 (6 bases). This CDR3 contains 13 residues. Germline CDR1 and CDR2: WNHNN and SYGVQD (reference sequence). The germline V and J ends were trimmed by 2 bases and 6 bases, with 11 bases remaining between them.

The chain combines TRBV18 with TRBJ2-4; D uncertain. CDR3 length: 15 amino acids. V was cut by 3 bases and J by 0 bases, with 9 bases left in between. Germline-derived CDR1 and CDR2 are KGHSH and LQKENI. For the CDR3, the DNA is TGTGCCAGCTCACCCCTCCCATTAGCCAAAAACATTCAGTACTTC. Translating gives CASSPLPLAKNIQYF.

CDR3 nucleotides: TGTGCCAGCAGCCAAGCTAGCACTGAAGCTTTCTTT. It codes for CASSQASTEAFF. The chain combines TRBV3-1 (or the pseudogene TRBV3-2) with TRBJ1-1; D unclear. Trimming shortened V by 1 base and J by 4 bases, and 4 bases separated the two germline ends. This CDR3 contains 12 residues. Germline-derived CDR1 and CDR2 are LGHDT and YNNKEL (reference sequence).

The chain couples TRBV30 to TRBJ1-1, with 7 bases lining up with TRBD1. Germline V gene data show CDR1 as GTSNPN and CDR2 as SVGIG (reference sequence). The V segment lost 7 bases and the J segment 1 base; nucleotides outside the gene matches: 12. CDR3 length: 15 amino acids. This CDR3 is CALCETGYWNTEAFF. The CDR3 DNA reads TGTGCCTTGTGTGAGACAGGGTATTGGAACACTGAAGCTTTCTTT.

With respect to this clone: One end of the junction is discordant with germline, which a read error may explain. This rearrangement joins TRBV5-1 to TRBJ2-7, with TRBD1 matching 9 bases. Germline-derived CDR1 and CDR2 are SGHRS and YFSETQ. CDR3 length: 15 residues. The CDR3 DNA sequence: TGCGCCAACAGCCCAACCCCGGGACAGGGCAACGAGCAGTACTTC. Protein: CANSPTPGQGNEQYF.

The V and J genes are TRBV7-6 and TRBJ2-7; D is unclear. Germline CDR1 is SGHVS and CDR2 is FNYEAQ. The CDR3 spans 15 residues. V was clipped by 7 bases and J by 2 bases, with 18 bases between them. Here the CDR3 reads CASTQELGSAYEQYF. The CDR3 nucleotides read TGTGCCAGCACCCAGGAGTTAGGGTCCGCCTACGAGCAGTACTTC.

This clone was counted once. This chain links TRBV29-1 with TRBJ1-1; the D is unclear. Trimming stripped 4 bases from V and 2 bases from J, with 11 bases between. The CDR3 consists of 13 residues. CDR1 and CDR2 from the germline V gene are SQVTM and ANQGSEA. The CDR3 coding sequence is TGCAGCGTTGTCACGGCTTATAACACTGAAGCTTTCTTT. Translating it yields CSVVTAYNTEAFF.